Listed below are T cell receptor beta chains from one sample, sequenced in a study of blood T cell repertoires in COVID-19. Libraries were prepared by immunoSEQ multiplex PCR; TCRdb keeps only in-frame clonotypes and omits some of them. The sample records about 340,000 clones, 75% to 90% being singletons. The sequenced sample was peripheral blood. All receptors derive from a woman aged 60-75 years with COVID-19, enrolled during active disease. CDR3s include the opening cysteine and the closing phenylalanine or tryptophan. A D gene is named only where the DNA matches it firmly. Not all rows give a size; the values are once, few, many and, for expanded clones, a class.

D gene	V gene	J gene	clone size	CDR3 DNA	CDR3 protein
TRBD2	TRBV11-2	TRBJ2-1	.	TGTGCCAGCAGCCCACCCCGACTAGCGGCCTACAATGAGCAGTTCTTC	CASSPPRLAAYNEQFF
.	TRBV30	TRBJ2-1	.	TGTGCCTGGATGACCCCACAATGGACTACTGGCTACAATGAGCAGTTCTTC	CAWMTPQWTTGYNEQFF
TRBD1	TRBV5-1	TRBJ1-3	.	TGCGCCAGCAGCCCTAACTTTGACAGGGTTAGTGGAAACACCATATATTTT	CASSPNFDRVSGNTIYF
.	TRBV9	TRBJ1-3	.	TGTGCCAGCAGCGGGTACAGGATAGACTCTGGAAACACCATATATTTT	CASSGYRIDSGNTIYF
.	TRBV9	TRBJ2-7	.	TGTGCCAGCAGCGTAGCTGGGGACAAACTCTACGAGCAGTACTTC	CASSVAGDKLYEQYF
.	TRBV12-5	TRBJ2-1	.	TGTGCTAGTGGTACAGGCCTTAACAATGAGCAGTTCTTC	CASGTGLNNEQFF
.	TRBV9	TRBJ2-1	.	TGTGCCAGCAGCGCCATGACGGGTCGGAATGAGCAGTTCTTC	CASSAMTGRNEQFF
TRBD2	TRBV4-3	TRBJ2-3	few	TGCGCCAGCAGCCTCGGGGGGGGCACAGATACGCAGTATTTT	CASSLGGGTDTQYF
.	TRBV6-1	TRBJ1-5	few	TGTGCCAGCAGTGAGGAGTATAGCAATCAGCCCCAGCATTTT	CASSEEYSNQPQHF
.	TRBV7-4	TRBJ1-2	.	TGTGCCAGCAGCCATCGGAGGGGCTCCTATGGCTACACCTTC	CASSHRRGSYGYTF
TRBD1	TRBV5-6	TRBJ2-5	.	TGTGCCAGCAGCCGACAGGGGGCAGAGACCCAGTACTTC	CASSRQGAETQYF
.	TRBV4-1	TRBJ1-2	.	TGCGCCAGCAGCCAAGAGGTTGCGGGCTATGGCTACACCTTC	CASSQEVAGYGYTF
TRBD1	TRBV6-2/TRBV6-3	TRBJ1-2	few	TGTGCCAGCAGTTACCTTGGACAGGGAGTAGCCTACACCTTC	CASSYLGQGVAYTF
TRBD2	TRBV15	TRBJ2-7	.	TGTGCCACCAGCTTAAGGACTAGCGGGGGTTACGAGCAGTACTTC	CATSLRTSGGYEQYF
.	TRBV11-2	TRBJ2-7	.	TGTGCCAGCAGCTTAGCTCCCCAATCGAACTCGCTATTTCGCTACGAGCAGTACTTC	CASSLAPQSNSLFRYEQYF
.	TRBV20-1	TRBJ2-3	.	TGCAGTGCTAGTATTTCTCGCCAGGGGTCAGATACGCAGTATTTT	CSASISRQGSDTQYF
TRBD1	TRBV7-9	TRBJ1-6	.	TGTGCCAGCAGCTTCGGGACAGGGGATTCACCCCTCCACTTT	CASSFGTGDSPLHF
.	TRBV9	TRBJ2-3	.	TGTGCCAGCAGCTCCACCTTATGGGCCCACACAGATACGCAGTATTTT	CASSSTLWAHTDTQYF
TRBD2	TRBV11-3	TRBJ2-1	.	TGTGCCAGCAGCTTTCTAGCGGGGGGGCAGGATGAGCAGTTCTTC	CASSFLAGGQDEQFF
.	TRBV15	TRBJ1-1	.	TGTGCCACCAGCAGGGAGGGCAGGGCGAACACTGAAGCTTTCTTT	CATSREGRANTEAFF
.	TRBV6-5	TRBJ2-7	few	TGTGCCAGCAGCCCCGTCACTACAGGGTGGAAGCAGTACTTC	CASSPVTTGWKQYF
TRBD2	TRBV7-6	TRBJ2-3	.	TGTGCCAGCAGCTTAATGGCAGCCGGGGGGGATACGCAGTATTTT	CASSLMAAGGDTQYF
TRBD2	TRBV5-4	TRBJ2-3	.	TGTGCCAGCAGCTTGGGAGCGGGGGGGGTTCAGACAGATACGCAGTATTTT	CASSLGAGGVQTDTQYF
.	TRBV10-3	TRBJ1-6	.	TGTGCCATCAGTAATGTCGGCAGGGTCTTCCATTCACCCCTCCACTTT	CAISNVGRVFHSPLHF
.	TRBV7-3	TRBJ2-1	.	TGTGCCAGCAGCTTAATAGGGGACTCCCGCTCCTACAATGAGCAGTTCTTC	CASSLIGDSRSYNEQFF
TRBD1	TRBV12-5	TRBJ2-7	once	TGTGCTAGTGGTAGATCCGGGACAGGTTACGAGCAGTACTTC	CASGRSGTGYEQYF
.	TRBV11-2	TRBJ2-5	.	TGTGCCAGCAGCGCCAGACAGCAGCAAGAGACCCAGTACTTC	CASSARQQQETQYF
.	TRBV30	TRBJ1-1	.	TGTGCCCGAAGGTCGGGGGGAGAATCCGCTGAAGCTTTCTTT	CARRSGGESAEAFF
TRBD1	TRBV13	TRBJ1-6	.	TGTGCCAGCAGCCCGGACCAGAGCTTGGACAGGGGTGATTCACCCCTCCACTTT	CASSPDQSLDRGDSPLHF
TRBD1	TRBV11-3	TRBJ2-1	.	TGTGCCAGCAGCTCGACACCCGCGGGACAGGGGGCCCATGAGCAGTTCTTC	CASSSTPAGQGAHEQFF
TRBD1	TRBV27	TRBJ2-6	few	TGTGCCAGCAGTTTCCGGACAGGGGGCTCTGGGGCCAACGTCCTGACTTTC	CASSFRTGGSGANVLTF
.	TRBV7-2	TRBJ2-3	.	TGTGCCAGCAGCTTAGTCTCAGGCTTTACAGATACGCAGTATTTT	CASSLVSGFTDTQYF
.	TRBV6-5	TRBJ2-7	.	TGTGCCAGCAGTTATAAAGCGACCACCTTCCTCGAGCAGTACTTC	CASSYKATTFLEQYF
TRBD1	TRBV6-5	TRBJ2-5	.	TGTGCCAGCAAACGGACAGGGAGAATAGAGACCCAGTACTTC	CASKRTGRIETQYF
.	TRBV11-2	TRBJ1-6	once	TGTGCCAGCAGCTTAGGACATGGCAGTCGACCCCTCCACTTT	CASSLGHGSRPLHF
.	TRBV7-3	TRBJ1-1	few	TGTGCCAGCAGACTTGATAGCCGGAACACTGAAGCTTTCTTT	CASRLDSRNTEAFF
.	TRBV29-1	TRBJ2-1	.	TGCAGCGAGCAGGGGTCGTCCGGCTCCTACAATGAGCAGTTCTTC	CSEQGSSGSYNEQFF
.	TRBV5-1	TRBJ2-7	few	TGCGCCAGCAGCGTGGCCGCGGGGAACGCCGAGCAGTACTTC	CASSVAAGNAEQYF
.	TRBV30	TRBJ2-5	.	TGTGCCTGGAGTGGAGTAGCCCAAGAGACCCAGTACTTC	CAWSGVAQETQYF
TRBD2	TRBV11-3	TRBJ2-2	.	TGTGCCAGCAGCTTTCTACGTGGGGGGGACACCGGGGAGCTGTTTTTT	CASSFLRGGDTGELFF
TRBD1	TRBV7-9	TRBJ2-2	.	TGTGCCAGCAGCTTAGTAGGACAGGGGACCGGGGAGCTGTTTTTT	CASSLVGQGTGELFF
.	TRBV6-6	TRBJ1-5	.	TGTGCCAGCAGGGGGGGATCCAATCAGCCCCAGCATTTT	CASRGGSNQPQHF
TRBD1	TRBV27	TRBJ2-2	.	TGTGCCAGCAGGCGAACAGGGGGGTGGACCGGGGAGCTGTTTTTT	CASRRTGGWTGELFF
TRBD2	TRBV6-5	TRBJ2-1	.	TGTGCCAGCAGTTGGTCTGGGACTAGCGGAGATAATGAGCAGTTCTTC	CASSWSGTSGDNEQFF
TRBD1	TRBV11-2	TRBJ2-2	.	TGTGCCAGCAGCAGCCGGGACAGGGGGCCGAGCACCGGGGAGCTGTTTTTT	CASSSRDRGPSTGELFF
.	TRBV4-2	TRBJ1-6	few	TGTGCCAGCAGCCACAATGTCGGTGTACGGTCGAGCTCCTATAATTCACCCCTCCACTTT	CASSHNVGVRSSSYNSPLHF
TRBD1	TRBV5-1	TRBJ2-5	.	TGCGCCAGCACTGGACAGGGATGGGGAGAGACCCAGTACTTC	CASTGQGWGETQYF
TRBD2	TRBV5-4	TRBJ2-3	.	TGTGCCAGCAGCTTGCGGTCTAGCGGGGGGGGCACAGATACGCAGTATTTT	CASSLRSSGGGTDTQYF
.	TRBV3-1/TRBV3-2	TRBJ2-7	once	TGTGCCAGCAGCCAGCGGACAGCGAGCTCCTACGAGCAGTACTTC	CASSQRTASSYEQYF
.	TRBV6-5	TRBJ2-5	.	TGTGCCAGCAGTACGACAGCCCAAGAGACCCAGTACTTC	CASSTTAQETQYF
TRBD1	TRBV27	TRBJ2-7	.	TGTGCCAGCAGTTCGTCGTCAGGGGGCGTCTACGAGCAGTACTTC	CASSSSSGGVYEQYF
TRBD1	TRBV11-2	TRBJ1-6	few	TGTGCCAGCAGCGCGGGACAGCCGTTTTTTTCACCCCTCCACTTT	CASSAGQPFFSPLHF
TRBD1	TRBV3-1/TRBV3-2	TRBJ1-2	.	TGTGCCAGCAGCCAACAGGGGGATCGAGGCTACACCTTC	CASSQQGDRGYTF
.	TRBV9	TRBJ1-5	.	TGTGCCAGCAGCGTACGAGCAGGGGACAATCAGCCCCAGCATTTT	CASSVRAGDNQPQHF
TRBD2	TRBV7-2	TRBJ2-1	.	TGTGCCAGCCACCGGGGGGGCCGCAATGAGCAGTTCTTC	CASHRGGRNEQFF
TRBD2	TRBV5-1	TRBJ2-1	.	TGCGCCAGCATTTCTACTAGCGGGGGGGACAATGAGCAGTTCTTC	CASISTSGGDNEQFF
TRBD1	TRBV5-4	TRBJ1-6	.	TGTGCCAGCAGTACAAAGACAGGGCCCAATTCACCCCTCCACTTT	CASSTKTGPNSPLHF
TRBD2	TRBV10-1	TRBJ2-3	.	TGCGCCAGCGGATTACTGCGGCCGGGGGTAATGGGACTAGGCACAGATACGCAGTATTTT	CASGLLRPGVMGLGTDTQYF
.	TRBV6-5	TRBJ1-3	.	TGTGCCAGCAGTTACTCCGGGGGTAGGGGAAACACCATATATTTT	CASSYSGGRGNTIYF
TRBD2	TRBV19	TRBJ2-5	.	TGTGCCAGGAACCTTAGCGGGGGGGACTCCCAGACCCAGTACTTC	CARNLSGGDSQTQYF